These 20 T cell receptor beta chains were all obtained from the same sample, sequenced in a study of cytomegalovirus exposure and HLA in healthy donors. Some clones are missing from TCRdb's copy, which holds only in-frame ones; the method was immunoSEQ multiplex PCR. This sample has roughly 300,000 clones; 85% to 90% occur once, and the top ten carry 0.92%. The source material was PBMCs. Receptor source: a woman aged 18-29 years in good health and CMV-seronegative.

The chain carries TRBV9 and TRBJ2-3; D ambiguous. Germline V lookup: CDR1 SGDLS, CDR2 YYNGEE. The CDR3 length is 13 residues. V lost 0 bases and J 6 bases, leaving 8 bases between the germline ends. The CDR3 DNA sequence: TGTGCCAGCAGCGTAGTATCGTATGATACGCAGTATTTT. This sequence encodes CASSVVSYDTQYF. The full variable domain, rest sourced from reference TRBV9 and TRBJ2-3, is DSGVTQTPKHLITATGQRVTLRCSPRSGDLSVYWYQQSLDQGLQFLIQYYNGEERAKGNILERFSAQQFPDLHSELNLSSLELGDSALYFCASSVVSYDTQYFGPGTRLTVL.

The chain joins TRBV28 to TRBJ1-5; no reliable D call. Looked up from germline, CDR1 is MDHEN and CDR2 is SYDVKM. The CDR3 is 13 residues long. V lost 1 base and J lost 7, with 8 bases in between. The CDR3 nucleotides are TGTGCCAGCAGTTTATCTCGGTGGCAGCCCCAGCATTTT. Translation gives CASSLSRWQPQHF. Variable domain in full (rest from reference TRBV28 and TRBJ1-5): DVKVTQSSRYLVKRTGEKVFLECVQDMDHENMFWYRQDPGLGLRLIYFSYDVKMKEKGDIPEGYSVSREKKERFSLILESASTNQTSMYLCASSLSRWQPQHFGDGTRLSIL.

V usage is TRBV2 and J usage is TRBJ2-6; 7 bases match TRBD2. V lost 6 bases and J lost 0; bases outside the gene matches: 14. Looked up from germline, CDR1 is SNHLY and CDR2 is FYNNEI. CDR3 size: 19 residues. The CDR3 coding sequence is TGTGCCAGCAGCGACCCACTGACTAGCCGTAGCTCTGGGGCCAACGTCCTGACTTTC. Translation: CASSDPLTSRSSGANVLTF.

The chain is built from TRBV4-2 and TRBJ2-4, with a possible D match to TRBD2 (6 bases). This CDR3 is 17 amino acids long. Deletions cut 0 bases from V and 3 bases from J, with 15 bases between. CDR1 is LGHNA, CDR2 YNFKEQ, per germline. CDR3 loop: CASSQDADSGNKNIQYF. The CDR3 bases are TGTGCCAGCAGCCAAGATGCGGATAGCGGAAACAAAAACATTCAGTACTTC.

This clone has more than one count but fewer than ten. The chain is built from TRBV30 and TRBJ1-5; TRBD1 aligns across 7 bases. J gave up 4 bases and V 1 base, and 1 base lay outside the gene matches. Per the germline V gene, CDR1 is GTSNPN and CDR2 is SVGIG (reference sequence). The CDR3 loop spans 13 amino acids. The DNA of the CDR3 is TGTGCCTGGAGTGACAGGGGAAATCAGCCCCAGCATTTT. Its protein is CAWSDRGNQPQHF.

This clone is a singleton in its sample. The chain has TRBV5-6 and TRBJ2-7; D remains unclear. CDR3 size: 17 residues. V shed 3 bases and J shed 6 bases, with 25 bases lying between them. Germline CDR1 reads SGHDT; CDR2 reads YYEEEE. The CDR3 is CASSSGVPAVVASEQYF. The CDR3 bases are TGTGCCAGCAGCTCCGGAGTACCGGCAGTGGTAGCCTCCGAGCAGTACTTC.

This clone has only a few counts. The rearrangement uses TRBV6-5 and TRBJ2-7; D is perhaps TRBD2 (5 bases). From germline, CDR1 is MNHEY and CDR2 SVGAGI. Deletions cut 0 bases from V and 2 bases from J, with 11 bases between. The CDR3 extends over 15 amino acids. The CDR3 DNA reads TGTGCCAGCAGTTACTCCCCCCGCGGGCCCTACGAGCAGTACTTC. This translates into CASSYSPRGPYEQYF.

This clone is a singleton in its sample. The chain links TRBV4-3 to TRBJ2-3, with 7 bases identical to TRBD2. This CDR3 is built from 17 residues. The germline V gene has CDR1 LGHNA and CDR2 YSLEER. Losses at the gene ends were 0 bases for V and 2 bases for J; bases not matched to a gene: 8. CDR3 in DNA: TGCGCCAGCAGCCAAGAAGTCACTAGCGCCTTCACAGATACGCAGTATTTT. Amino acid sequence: CASSQEVTSAFTDTQYF.

CDR3 nucleotides: TGTGCCAGCAGCCAGGGAAGGGGCGATGAAGCTTTCTTT. This codes for CASSQGRGDEAFF. V gene TRBV14 combines with J gene TRBJ1-1, with D perhaps matching TRBD1 (5 bases). Germline V gene data show CDR1 as SGHDN and CDR2 as FVKESK. This CDR3 is 13 amino acids long. V lost 3 bases, J lost 7 bases, and 12 bases lay in between.

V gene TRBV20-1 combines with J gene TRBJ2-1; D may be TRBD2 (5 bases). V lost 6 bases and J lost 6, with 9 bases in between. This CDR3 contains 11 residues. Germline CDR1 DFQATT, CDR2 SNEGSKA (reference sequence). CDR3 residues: CSANEGNEQFF. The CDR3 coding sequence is TGCAGTGCCAACGAGGGCAATGAGCAGTTCTTC.

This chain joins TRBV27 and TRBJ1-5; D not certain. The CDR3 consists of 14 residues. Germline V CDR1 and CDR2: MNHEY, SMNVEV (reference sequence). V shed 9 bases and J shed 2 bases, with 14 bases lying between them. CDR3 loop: CASSGQAGNQPQHF. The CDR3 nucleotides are TGTGCCAGTAGTGGCCAGGCCGGCAATCAGCCCCAGCATTTT.

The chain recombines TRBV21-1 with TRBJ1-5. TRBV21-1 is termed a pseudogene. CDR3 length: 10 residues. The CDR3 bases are TGTGCCAGCCCCGGGGGTTCCCAGCATTTT. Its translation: CASPGGSQHF.

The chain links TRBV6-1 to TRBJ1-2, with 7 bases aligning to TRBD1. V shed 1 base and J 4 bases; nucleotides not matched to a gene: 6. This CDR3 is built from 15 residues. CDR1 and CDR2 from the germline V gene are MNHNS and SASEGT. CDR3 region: CASSEGHAGGYGYTF. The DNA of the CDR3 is TGTGCCAGCAGTGAAGGACACGCAGGGGGCTATGGCTACACCTTC.

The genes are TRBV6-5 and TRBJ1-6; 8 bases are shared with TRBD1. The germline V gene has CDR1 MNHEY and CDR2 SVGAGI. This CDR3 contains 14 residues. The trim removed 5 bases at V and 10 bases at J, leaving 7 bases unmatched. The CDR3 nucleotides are TGTGCCAGCAGTACGGACAGGGCACAATCACCCCTCCACTTT. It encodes CASSTDRAQSPLHF.

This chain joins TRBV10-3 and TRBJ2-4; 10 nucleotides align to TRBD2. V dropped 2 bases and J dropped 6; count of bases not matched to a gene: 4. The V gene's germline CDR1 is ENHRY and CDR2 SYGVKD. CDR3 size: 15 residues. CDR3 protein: CAISEVLAGSNIQYF. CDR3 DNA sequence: TGTGCCATCAGTGAGGTACTAGCGGGATCAAACATTCAGTACTTC.

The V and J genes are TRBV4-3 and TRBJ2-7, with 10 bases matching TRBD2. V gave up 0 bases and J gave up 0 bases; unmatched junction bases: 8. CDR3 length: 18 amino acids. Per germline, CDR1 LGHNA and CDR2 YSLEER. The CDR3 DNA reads TGCGCCAGCAGCCAAGATCTCCCCCCTAGCGGGAGCTCCTACGAGCAGTACTTC. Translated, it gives CASSQDLPPSGSSYEQYF.

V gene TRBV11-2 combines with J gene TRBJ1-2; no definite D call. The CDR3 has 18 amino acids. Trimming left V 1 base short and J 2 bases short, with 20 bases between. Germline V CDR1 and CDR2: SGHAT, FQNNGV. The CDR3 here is CASSLGGTWAGKNYGYTF. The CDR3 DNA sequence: TGTGCCAGCAGCTTAGGGGGTACATGGGCGGGCAAGAACTATGGCTACACCTTC.

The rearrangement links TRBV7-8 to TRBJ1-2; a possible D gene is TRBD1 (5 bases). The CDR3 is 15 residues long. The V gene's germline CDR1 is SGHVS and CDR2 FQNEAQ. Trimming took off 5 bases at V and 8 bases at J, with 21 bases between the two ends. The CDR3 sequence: CASSKEAGPSGGYTF. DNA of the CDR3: TGTGCCAGCAGCAAAGAGGCAGGGCCGTCGGGCGGCTACACCTTC.

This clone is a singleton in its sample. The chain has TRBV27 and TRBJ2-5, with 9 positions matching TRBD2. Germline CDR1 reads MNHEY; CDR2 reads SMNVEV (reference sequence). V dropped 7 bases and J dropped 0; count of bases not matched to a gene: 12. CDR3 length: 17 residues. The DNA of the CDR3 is TGTGCCAGCAAGTATTCCCGGACTAGCGTCGACCAAGAGACCCAGTACTTC. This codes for CASKYSRTSVDQETQYF.

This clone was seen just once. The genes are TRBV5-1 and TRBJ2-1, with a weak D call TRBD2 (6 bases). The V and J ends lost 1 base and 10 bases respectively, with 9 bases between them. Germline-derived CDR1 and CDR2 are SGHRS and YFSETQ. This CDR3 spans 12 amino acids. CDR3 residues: CASSLSGVEQFF. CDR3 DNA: TGCGCCAGCAGCTTGTCGGGAGTGGAGCAGTTCTTC.